The 24 T cell receptor beta chains listed next were all sequenced from one sample in a study of neoadjuvant anti-PD-1 for oral cavity cancer. TCRdb's copy holds only in-frame clones and misses some; the assay was immunoSEQ multiplex PCR. Among fewer than 35,000 clones listed, about 87% were seen once. The sample here was PBMCs, taken before nivolumab (anti-PD-1) treatment. The receptors were sampled from a person between 40 and 85 years old with oral cavity squamous cell carcinoma.

This sequence joins TRBV18 and TRBJ1-1; D is undetermined. The CDR3 runs to 14 residues. Germline assignment: CDR1 KGHSH and CDR2 LQKENI. The V and J ends lost 5 bases and 1 base respectively, with 11 bases between them. The CDR3 DNA sequence: TGTGCCAGCTCAGGAGTCATAGAGAACACTGAAGCTTTCTTT. Translation gives CASSGVIENTEAFF.

The CDR3 DNA reads as TGTGCCAGCTGGCGGACAGGGGTAGCTTTCTTT. Its protein is CASWRTGVAFF. The gene calls are TRBV2 and TRBJ1-1; 9 bases match TRBD1. CDR1 and CDR2 from the germline V gene are SNHLY and FYNNEI. The CDR3 extends over 11 amino acids. With 8 bases clipped from V and 10 bases from J, the junction kept 5 bases outside the gene matches.

The chain joins TRBV6-5 to TRBJ2-5; D remains ambiguous. The V end lost 7 bases, the J end lost 5 bases, and 11 bases lay between the germline ends. Per the germline V gene, CDR1 is MNHEY and CDR2 is SVGAGI. The CDR3 sequence is 12 residues long. CDR3: CASTGTTETQYF. The CDR3 DNA follows: TGTGCCAGCACGGGCACTACGGAGACCCAGTACTTC.

This chain joins TRBV29-1 and TRBJ2-7; D ambiguous. With 4 bases removed from V and 2 bases from J, the gap between germline ends came to 9 bases. CDR3 length: 12 residues. Germline values: CDR1 SQVTM, CDR2 ANQGSEA. The CDR3 loop reads CSVGAATYEQYF. The CDR3, as DNA: TGCAGCGTTGGGGCAGCAACCTACGAGCAGTACTTC.

J is TRBJ1-2 and V is TRBV7-2; a possible D gene is TRBD1 (6 bases). This CDR3 is 16 amino acids long. The germline CDR1 and CDR2 sequences are SGHTA and FQGNSA. V was trimmed by 1 base and J by 2 bases, leaving 14 bases between them. CDR3 region: CASSLDTGWQNYGYTF. The CDR3 DNA reads as TGTGCCAGCAGCTTAGATACAGGGTGGCAAAACTATGGCTACACCTTC.

The genes are TRBV4-1 and TRBJ1-4; perhaps TRBD1 as D (6 bases). Germline-derived CDR1 and CDR2 are MGHRA and YSYEKL. Trimming left V 0 bases short and J 7 bases short, with 21 bases between. The CDR3 is made up of 18 amino acids. The CDR3 coding sequence is TGCGCCAGCAGCCAAGATCAGGGGATGACTCTGGGGGCTGAAAAACTGTTTTTT. Translation gives CASSQDQGMTLGAEKLFF.

The chain joins TRBV7-6 to TRBJ1-1; D is uncertain. The CDR3 totals 14 residues. The germline V gene has CDR1 SGHVS and CDR2 FNYEAQ. The V and J ends lost 4 bases and 3 bases respectively, with 12 bases between them. The CDR3 bases are TGTGCCAGCAGCTGGAACCCCGGAGACACTGAAGCTTTCTTT. Its translation: CASSWNPGDTEAFF.

The chain couples TRBV5-8 to TRBJ1-4, with D possibly TRBD1 on 5 matching bases. Germline loops: CDR1 SGHTS, CDR2 YDEGEE. The CDR3 has 16 amino acids. Trimming stripped 2 bases from V and 2 bases from J, with 13 bases between. In nucleotides, the CDR3 is TGTGCCAGCAGCTTAGATCTTGGGGCTACTAATGAAAAACTGTTTTTT. Translating it yields CASSLDLGATNEKLFF.

This chain links TRBV10-3 with TRBJ1-3; D is uncertain. The V end lost 7 bases, the J end lost 0 bases, and 16 bases lay between the germline ends. The CDR3 sequence is 16 residues long. The germline gives CDR1 ENHRY, CDR2 SYGVKD. CDR3 region: CAITPGGGASGNTIYF. In DNA form, the CDR3 reads TGTGCCATCACTCCCGGTGGCGGAGCCTCTGGAAACACCATATATTTT.

The chain has TRBV7-2 and TRBJ1-6; D is perhaps TRBD1 (5 bases). The CDR3 loop spans 16 amino acids. The V end was cut by 6 bases, the J end by 0 bases, with 12 bases between. The V gene's germline CDR1 is SGHTA and CDR2 FQGNSA. This CDR3 is CASRTEGSSYNSPLHF. The DNA of the CDR3 is TGTGCCAGCAGGACCGAGGGGAGCTCCTATAATTCACCCCTCCACTTT.

J is TRBJ2-7 and V is TRBV6-5; D is unclear. Trimming stripped 6 bases from V and 0 bases from J, with 12 bases between. Germline CDR1 is MNHEY and CDR2 is SVGAGI. CDR3 length equals 14 residues. CDR3 bases: TGTGCCAGCAGATCCGGCACGAGCTCCTACGAGCAGTACTTC. Residues: CASRSGTSSYEQYF.

The chain joins TRBV11-2 to TRBJ2-7; D gene unclear. The CDR3 has 15 amino acids. Germline lookup yields CDR1 SGHAT and CDR2 FQNNGV. Trimming removed 2 bases from V and 3 bases from J, with 14 bases in between. Here the CDR3 reads CASSLSTGQVYEQYF. CDR3 DNA sequence: TGTGCCAGCAGCTTATCAACGGGCCAAGTCTACGAGCAGTACTTC.

CDR3 protein: CASIPRGATFYEQYF. The DNA for the CDR3 is TGTGCCAGCATCCCGCGGGGGGCGACCTTCTACGAGCAGTACTTC. This chain links TRBV7-9 with TRBJ2-7, with 8 bases lining up with TRBD2. V was clipped by 7 bases and J by 3 bases; unmatched bases: 11. There are 15 residues in the CDR3. Germline CDR1 is SEHNR and CDR2 is FQNEAQ (reference sequence).

The chain links TRBV7-2 to TRBJ2-2; D might be TRBD2 (7 bases). Trimming left V 1 base short and J 7 bases short, with 16 bases between. CDR1 and CDR2 (germline): SGHTA, FQGNSA. The CDR3 is 16 amino acids. The CDR3 DNA follows: TGTGCCAGCAGCTTAGGTGGAGGGGGGGCCATCGGGGAGCTGTTTTTT. It translates to CASSLGGGGAIGELFF.

J is TRBJ2-3 and V is TRBV5-6; 9 nucleotides agree with TRBD1. The CDR3 has 15 amino acids. With 8 bases clipped from V and 0 bases from J, the junction kept 7 bases outside the gene matches. CDR1 and CDR2 from the germline V gene are SGHDT and YYEEEE. The CDR3 region is CASATGGYSTDTQYF. CDR3 nucleotide sequence: TGTGCCAGTGCAACAGGGGGCTATAGCACAGATACGCAGTATTTT.

The gene calls are TRBV4-3 and TRBJ2-2; D not certain. Trimming removed 4 bases at V and 4 bases at J, with 13 bases between. Germline loops: CDR1 LGHNA, CDR2 YSLEER. The CDR3 runs to 15 residues. CDR3 nucleotides: TGCGCCAGCAGCCGCAGTCTGGACCCCACCGGGGAGCTGTTTTTT. Translating gives CASSRSLDPTGELFF.

The chain joins TRBV6-5 to TRBJ1-5, with D possibly matching TRBD1 (6 bases). The germline V gene encodes CDR1 MNHEY and CDR2 SVGAGI. The CDR3 loop spans 15 amino acids. Trimming took off 6 bases at V and 6 bases at J, with 18 bases between the two ends. The CDR3 DNA is TGTGCCAGCAGGACGGCGGGAGGGACACGTCAGCCCCAGCATTTT. Translated, it gives CASRTAGGTRQPQHF.

The CDR3 DNA follows: TGCGCCAGCAGCCTAGGTTCGGGAGAGCAGTTCTTC. Translating gives CASSLGSGEQFF. J is TRBJ2-1 and V is TRBV10-1; TRBD2 is a possible D gene (5 bases). Germline V gene lookup returns CDR1 WNHNN and CDR2 SYGVQD (reference sequence). The CDR3 has 12 residues. The V end was cut by 6 bases, the J end by 10 bases, with 13 bases between.

With respect to this clone: Germline and junction disagree at one end, which may indicate a read error. The chain joins TRBV19 to TRBJ1-2, with D perhaps matching TRBD1 (6 bases). The CDR3 runs to 15 residues. Germline V lookup: CDR1 LNHDA, CDR2 SQIVND (reference sequence). The CDR3 region is CASSPTDSTRPRLSF. The CDR3 nucleotides are TGTGCCAGTAGTCCCACGGACAGCACCCGCCCCAGGCTGTCCTTC.

This sequence joins TRBV28 and TRBJ1-6; D might be TRBD1 (5 bases). Trimming left V 1 base short and J 10 bases short, with 20 bases between. Germline lookup yields CDR1 MDHEN and CDR2 SYDVKM. The CDR3 sequence is 17 residues long. CDR3 region: CASSLLRGPTVGSPLHF. The CDR3 bases are TGTGCCAGCAGTTTATTGAGGGGCCCCACCGTGGGCTCACCCCTCCACTTT.

The rearrangement links TRBV2 to TRBJ2-7; D unresolved. The CDR3 is made up of 11 amino acids. Germline lookup yields CDR1 SNHLY and CDR2 FYNNEI. Trimming stripped 3 bases from V and 7 bases from J, with 7 bases between. CDR3 bases: TGTGCCAGCAGTGACGGAAAGGAGCAGTACTTC. It codes for CASSDGKEQYF.

CDR3 DNA: TGCGCCAGCAGCCATCCCAGGACAGCGAAGTCGGGGGGTAATGAAAAACTGTTTTTT. It codes for CASSHPRTAKSGGNEKLFF. The chain couples TRBV4-3 to TRBJ1-4, with D possibly matching TRBD1 (6 bases). Per germline, CDR1 LGHNA and CDR2 YSLEER. Between the trimmed V and J ends, which lost 3 bases and 4 bases, there was a span of 24 bases. The CDR3 covers 19 residues.

The CDR3 loop reads CATSRVIGNEKLFF. The CDR3 nucleotides are TGTGCCACCAGCAGAGTTATAGGAAATGAAAAACTGTTTTTT. This chain joins TRBV15 and TRBJ1-4, with unresolved D. Trimming took 1 base from V and 5 from J, leaving 8 bases between them. CDR1 is LNHNV, CDR2 YYDKDF, per germline (reference sequence). This CDR3 comprises 14 residues.

V gene TRBV9 combines with J gene TRBJ2-3; 9 nucleotides align to TRBD2. Germline V gene lookup returns CDR1 SGDLS and CDR2 YYNGEE. V gave up 4 bases and J gave up 5 bases; unmatched junction bases: 8. This CDR3 comprises 15 residues. The CDR3, as DNA: TGTGCCAGCAGCCCCCCCCAGCGGGGGGAAGATACGCAGTATTTT. It encodes CASSPPQRGEDTQYF.